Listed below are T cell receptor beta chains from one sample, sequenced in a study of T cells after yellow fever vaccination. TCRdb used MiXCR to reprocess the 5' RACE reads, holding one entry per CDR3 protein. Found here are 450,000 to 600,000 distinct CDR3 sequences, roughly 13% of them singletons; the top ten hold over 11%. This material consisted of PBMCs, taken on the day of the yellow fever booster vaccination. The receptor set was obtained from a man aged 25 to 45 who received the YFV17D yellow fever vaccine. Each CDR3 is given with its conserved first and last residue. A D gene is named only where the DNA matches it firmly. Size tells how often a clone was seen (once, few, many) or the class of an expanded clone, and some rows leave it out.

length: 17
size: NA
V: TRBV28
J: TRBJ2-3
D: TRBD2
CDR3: CASSLWRTSGSVDTQYF
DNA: TGTGCCAGCAGTTTATGGAGAACTAGCGGGAGTGTGGATACGCAGTATTTT

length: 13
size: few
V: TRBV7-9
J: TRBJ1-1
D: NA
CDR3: CGTDLGGPTEAFF
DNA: TGTGGCACCGACTTGGGGGGCCCCACTGAAGCTTTCTTT

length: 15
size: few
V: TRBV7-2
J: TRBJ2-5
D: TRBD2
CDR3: CASSLVTGGGETQYF
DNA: TGTGCCAGCAGCTTAGTTACGGGAGGCGGGGAGACCCAGTACTTC

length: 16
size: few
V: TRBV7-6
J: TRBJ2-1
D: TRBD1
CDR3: CASSPSSGTGYNEQFF
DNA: TGTGCCAGCAGTCCCTCTTCAGGGACAGGGTACAATGAGCAGTTCTTC

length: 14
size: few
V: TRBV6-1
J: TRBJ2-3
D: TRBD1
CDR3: CASRSTGLTDTQYF
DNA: TGTGCCAGCAGATCGACAGGGCTAACAGATACGCAGTATTTT

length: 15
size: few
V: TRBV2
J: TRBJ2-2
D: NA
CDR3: CASSGLSTNTGELFF
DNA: TGTGCCAGCAGTGGCCTATCAACGAACACCGGGGAGCTGTTTTTT

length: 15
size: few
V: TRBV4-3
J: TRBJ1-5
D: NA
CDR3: CASSQDWTTNQPQHF
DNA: TGCGCCAGCAGCCAAGATTGGACAACTAATCAGCCCCAGCATTTT

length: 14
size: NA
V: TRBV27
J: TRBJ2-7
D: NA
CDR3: CASSLLPSRGEQYF
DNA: TGTGCCAGCAGTTTACTTCCCTCTCGGGGCGAGCAGTACTTC

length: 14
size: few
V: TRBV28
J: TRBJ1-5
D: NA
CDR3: CASSFVPSNQPQHF
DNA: TGTGCCAGCAGTTTCGTGCCTAGCAATCAGCCCCAGCATTTT

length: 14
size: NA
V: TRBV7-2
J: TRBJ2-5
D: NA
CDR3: CASSFSSGPKSQYF
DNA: TGTGCCAGCAGCTTTTCCAGCGGTCCCAAGTCCCAGTACTTC

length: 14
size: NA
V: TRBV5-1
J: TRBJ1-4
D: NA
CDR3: CASSLRQDDGKLFF
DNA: TGCGCCAGCAGCTTAAGGCAGGACGACGGAAAACTGTTTTTT

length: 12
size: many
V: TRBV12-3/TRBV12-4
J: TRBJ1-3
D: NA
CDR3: CASSFAGNTIYF
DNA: TGTGCCAGCAGTTTTGCTGGAAACACCATATATTTT

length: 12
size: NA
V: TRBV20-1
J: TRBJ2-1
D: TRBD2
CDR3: CTIAGAHNEQFF
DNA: TGCACTATAGCGGGGGCCCACAATGAGCAGTTCTTC

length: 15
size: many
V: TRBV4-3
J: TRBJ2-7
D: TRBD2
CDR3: CASSPDPSGSGEQYF
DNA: TGCGCCAGCAGCCCCGATCCTAGCGGGAGTGGCGAGCAGTACTTC

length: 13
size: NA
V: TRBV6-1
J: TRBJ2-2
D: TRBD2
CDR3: CATTSGRAGELFF
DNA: TGTGCCACGACTAGCGGGAGGGCCGGGGAGCTGTTTTTT

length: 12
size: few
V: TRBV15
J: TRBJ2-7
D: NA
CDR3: CATSRGNYEQYF
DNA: TGTGCCACCAGCAGGGGTAACTACGAGCAGTACTTC

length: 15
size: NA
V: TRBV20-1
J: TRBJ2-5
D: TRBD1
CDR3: CSARPNGQGRETQYF
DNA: TGCAGTGCTAGACCAAATGGACAGGGCCGAGAGACCCAGTACTTC